One sample yielded the 11 T cell receptor beta chains listed below, sequenced in a study of cytomegalovirus exposure and HLA in healthy donors. Primers for the PCR totalled 60 Vbeta and 13 Jbeta. The repertoire was sequenced with immunoSEQ multiplex PCR; TCRdb's copy has only in-frame clones and lacks some. This sample carries roughly 140,000 clones, roughly 78% of them seen once, and the ten largest clones take under 3%. Sequencing was done on a sample of PBMCs. The receptors were sampled from a female donor in good health and CMV-seronegative.

The chain carries TRBV5-1 and TRBJ2-2, with TRBD1 identical over 10 bases. The CDR3 is made up of 15 amino acids. The trim removed 3 bases at V and 6 bases at J, leaving 5 bases unmatched. CDR1 and CDR2 from the germline V gene are SGHRS and YFSETQ. The CDR3 nucleotides read TGCGCCAGCAGCTGGGGACAGGGGCGTGCCGGGGAGCTGTTTTTT. Encoded protein: CASSWGQGRAGELFF.

The V and J genes are TRBV19 and TRBJ2-7; 7 bases map to TRBD1. V trimming: 4 bases; J trimming: 3 bases; junction bases outside the gene matches: 12. Germline V gene data show CDR1 as LNHDA and CDR2 as SQIVND (reference sequence). This CDR3 is 16 amino acids long. The DNA of the CDR3 is TGTGCCAGTAGTAAGGCCCCAGGGACAGAGAGCTACGAGCAGTACTTC. This codes for CASSKAPGTESYEQYF.

This clone was seen only a few times. V and J are TRBV7-2 and TRBJ1-1; no definite D call. The CDR3 consists of 12 residues. V was clipped by 6 bases and J by 9 bases, with 14 bases between them. Per germline, CDR1 SGHTA and CDR2 FQGNSA. The CDR3 loop is CASRVGLDKAFF. The CDR3 bases are TGTGCCAGCAGAGTAGGACTGGATAAAGCTTTCTTT. The full variable domain, its missing parts supplied by reference TRBV7-2 and TRBJ1-1, is GAGVSQSPSNKVTEKGKDVELRCDPISGHTALYWYRQSLGQGLEFLIYFQGNSAPDKSGLPSDRFSAERTGGSVSTLTIQRTQQEDSAVYLCASRVGLDKAFFGQGTRLTVV.

The chain is built from TRBV28 and TRBJ1-2; TRBD1 matches 9 bases. V trimming: 5 bases; J trimming: 4 bases; junction bases outside the gene matches: 8. This CDR3 spans 15 amino acids. Germline V gene lookup returns CDR1 MDHEN and CDR2 SYDVKM. Here the CDR3 reads CASSPPGTGSYGYTF. The CDR3 bases are TGTGCCAGCAGTCCGCCCGGGACAGGGTCCTATGGCTACACCTTC.

This rearrangement joins TRBV25-1 to TRBJ1-1, with no clear D. CDR3 length: 11 amino acids. With 0 bases removed from V and 8 bases from J, the gap between germline ends came to 4 bases. Germline V gene data show CDR1 as MGHDK and CDR2 as SYGVNS. As DNA, the CDR3 is TGTGCCAGCAGTGAATACAGGGAAGCTTTCTTT. Amino acids: CASSEYREAFF.

The V and J genes are TRBV6-4 and TRBJ2-1, with 8 bases lining up with TRBD2. The germline V gene has CDR1 MRHNA and CDR2 SNTAGT. V lost 5 bases and J lost 4; bases outside the gene matches: 10. The CDR3 is 16 residues long. The CDR3 DNA reads as TGTGCCAGCAGTCAAAGACTAGCGACGTTTTACAATGAGCAGTTCTTC. It codes for CASSQRLATFYNEQFF.

This CDR3 reads CANQMEGTGELFF. The CDR3 DNA follows: TGTGCCAACCAAATGGAGGGGACCGGGGAGCTGTTTTTT. The genes are TRBV11-2 and TRBJ2-2; D is possibly TRBD2 (6 bases). Germline V gene lookup returns CDR1 SGHAT and CDR2 FQNNGV. With 10 bases removed from V and 5 bases from J, the gap between germline ends came to 14 bases. CDR3 length: 13 amino acids. Complete variable domain (other parts from reference TRBV11-2 and TRBJ2-2): EAGVAQSPRYKIIEKRQSVAFWCNPISGHATLYWYQQILGQGPKLLIQFQNNGVVDDSQLPKDRFSAERLKGVDSTLKIQPAKLEDSAVYLCANQMEGTGELFFGEGSRLTVL.

The chain combines TRBV5-1 with TRBJ2-7, with TRBD2 matching over 7 bases. The V gene's germline CDR1 is SGHRS and CDR2 YFSETQ. The V and J ends lost 5 bases and 1 base, in that order; junction bases with no gene match: 18. The CDR3 is made up of 18 amino acids. CDR3 nucleotide sequence: TGCGCCAGCAGTTGGGGCTGGAGCGGGGAGGCCGGGTCCTACGAGCAGTACTTC. Residues: CASSWGWSGEAGSYEQYF.

V is TRBV27 and J is TRBJ2-7, with TRBD1 matching 9 bases. J lost 6 bases, V lost 8 bases, and 8 bases had no gene match. The CDR3 contains 13 residues. The V gene's germline CDR1 is MNHEY and CDR2 SMNVEV (reference sequence). CDR3 coding DNA: TGTGCCAGCTGGACAGGGGTTTTGGGCGAGCAGTACTTC. Its translation: CASWTGVLGEQYF.

The rearrangement links TRBV6-1 to TRBJ1-4, with 7 bases matching TRBD1. The J segment lost 1 base and the V segment lost 4 bases, leaving 9 bases of the junction unmatched. CDR1 MNHNS and CDR2 SASEGT come from the germline V gene. The length of the CDR3 is 17 residues. This CDR3 reads CASSASTGTVTNEKLFF. The CDR3 nucleotides read TGTGCCAGCAGTGCTTCGACAGGGACAGTAACTAATGAAAAACTGTTTTTT.

The chain links TRBV11-3 to TRBJ2-5; 7 positions match TRBD2. Germline CDR1 is SGHNT and CDR2 is YENEEA. Trimming removed 3 bases from V and 2 bases from J; junction bases left unmatched: 3. There are 14 residues in the CDR3. CDR3 coding DNA: TGTGCCAGCAGCTTTGGCGGGAGTCAAGAGACCCAGTACTTC. Its protein product is CASSFGGSQETQYF.